The following is a T cell receptor (beta chain) sequence with its context. This clone turned up a few times. Its antigen is still unknown. The sample holds no much larger clone one base away, and base qualities are not on file. The sample is drawn from a study of blood T cell repertoires in COVID-19 (TCRdb year 2020). About the study as a whole: Samples covering the acute and convalescent phases of COVID-19 were provided by collaborators in the United States, Italy and Spain. The material from the prospective study consisted of cDNA or gDNA derived from T cells, B-cell-depleted T cells, or PBMCs. Subjects who had been exposed to COVID-19, were actively infected with it, or had recovered from it provided the deeply sampled blood TCRbeta repertoires that made up the dataset. The repertoires were released in a freely available public database meant as a resource for research on the immune response to SARS-CoV-2. Samples came from the ongoing ImmuneRACE study (first 160 participants) plus 1,254 subjects from 6 global collaborators. A de-identified subject ID, COVID-19 status, age in years and sex were almost always included in the sample metadata. Where HLA class I and class II types were available, the types were taken from metadata supplied by the sample provider, not from assay-based typing.

V is cut back by 5 bases and J by 6 bases, with 5 bases in the junction unmatched. From the cysteine up to the phenylalanine, the CDR3 has a length of 13 residues. Only the CDR3 portion is preserved as DNA: 39 bases, with reading frame beginning at the first base. The germline V gene gives CDR1 as SGHVS and CDR2 as FQNEAQ. Collaborating institutions collected whole blood in K2EDTA tubes following their own protocols. For TCRbeta analysis, collaborators shipped samples as frozen whole blood, isolated PBMCs, or DNA extracted from either of those sample types. The paper's findings and limits, for the study overall: The quantity of clinical and demographic metadata differed by source and by participant and was supplied without curation.

TCRbeta CDR3 regions were amplified from genomic DNA using the immunoSEQ Assay, a bias-controlled multiplex PCR. Turning to the authors' computational methods: Nucleated cell counts per sample were estimated from amplification of reference gene primers within the assay. To quantify the absolute abundance of each unique TCRbeta CDR3 rearrangement, sequence reads were collapsed and filtered. For each sample, productive Simpson clonality was calculated by taking the square root of Simpson's diversity index across productive rearrangements. Sourced from immuneACCESS, this table was stored by TCRdb with only in-frame sequences that have V and J called. A share of the clones is absent; for the studies checked, an unresolved V gene accounts for under half, and the remainder has no known explanation. D and trimming come from the DNA, and the V and J calls and clone size come from that table. For this sample there are roughly 90,000 clones; 85% to 90% appear just once. Approximately 1.5% of the sample belongs to the ten largest clones.

The sequenced sample was peripheral blood. The receptor comes from a human donor with active COVID-19. The donor label of this sample is uncertain. The rearranged chain carries TRBV7-8 and TRBJ1-2, with TRBD1 matching 8 junction bases. The DNA is as follows: TGTGCCAGCAGCCCGACAGGGGACCATGGCTACACCTTC. Translated, it gives CASSPTGDHGYTF.